This T cell receptor beta chain emerged from a study of shared clonotypes between healthy human individuals. Of note for this clone: Its antigen is as yet unknown.

Assay: immunoSEQ multiplex PCR; the TCRdb copy retains only in-frame clones and omits some. The table shows about 2.4 million clones, with approximately 90% occurring only once. Study-wide results and limits: Depth was large, yet rarefaction showed that sorted-subset sequencing was incomplete.

Trimming took 0 bases from V and 0 from J, leaving 9 bases between them. This CDR3 has 15 amino acids. Per the germline V gene, CDR1 is SGHRS and CDR2 is YFSETQ. Into CD45RA+ naive and CD45RA-negative memory subsets, the CD4+ cells were split. This chain connects TRBV5-1 to TRBJ2-5, with no clear D. The sequence was collected from a man aged 18 to 30 in good health. The sequenced sample was naive CD4+ T cells sorted from blood. Subset defined: CD45RA+ positively selected. CDR3 in amino acids: CASSLDGSHQETQYF. The CDR3 DNA reads as TGCGCCAGCAGCTTGGACGGAAGTCACCAAGAGACCCAGTACTTC. Variable domain in full (rest from reference TRBV5-1 and TRBJ2-5): KAGVTQTPRYLIKTRGQQVTLSCSPISGHRSVSWYQQTPGQGLQFLFEYFSETQRNKGNFPGRFSGRQFSNSRSEMNVSTLELGDSALYLCASSLDGSHQETQYFGPGTRLLVL.